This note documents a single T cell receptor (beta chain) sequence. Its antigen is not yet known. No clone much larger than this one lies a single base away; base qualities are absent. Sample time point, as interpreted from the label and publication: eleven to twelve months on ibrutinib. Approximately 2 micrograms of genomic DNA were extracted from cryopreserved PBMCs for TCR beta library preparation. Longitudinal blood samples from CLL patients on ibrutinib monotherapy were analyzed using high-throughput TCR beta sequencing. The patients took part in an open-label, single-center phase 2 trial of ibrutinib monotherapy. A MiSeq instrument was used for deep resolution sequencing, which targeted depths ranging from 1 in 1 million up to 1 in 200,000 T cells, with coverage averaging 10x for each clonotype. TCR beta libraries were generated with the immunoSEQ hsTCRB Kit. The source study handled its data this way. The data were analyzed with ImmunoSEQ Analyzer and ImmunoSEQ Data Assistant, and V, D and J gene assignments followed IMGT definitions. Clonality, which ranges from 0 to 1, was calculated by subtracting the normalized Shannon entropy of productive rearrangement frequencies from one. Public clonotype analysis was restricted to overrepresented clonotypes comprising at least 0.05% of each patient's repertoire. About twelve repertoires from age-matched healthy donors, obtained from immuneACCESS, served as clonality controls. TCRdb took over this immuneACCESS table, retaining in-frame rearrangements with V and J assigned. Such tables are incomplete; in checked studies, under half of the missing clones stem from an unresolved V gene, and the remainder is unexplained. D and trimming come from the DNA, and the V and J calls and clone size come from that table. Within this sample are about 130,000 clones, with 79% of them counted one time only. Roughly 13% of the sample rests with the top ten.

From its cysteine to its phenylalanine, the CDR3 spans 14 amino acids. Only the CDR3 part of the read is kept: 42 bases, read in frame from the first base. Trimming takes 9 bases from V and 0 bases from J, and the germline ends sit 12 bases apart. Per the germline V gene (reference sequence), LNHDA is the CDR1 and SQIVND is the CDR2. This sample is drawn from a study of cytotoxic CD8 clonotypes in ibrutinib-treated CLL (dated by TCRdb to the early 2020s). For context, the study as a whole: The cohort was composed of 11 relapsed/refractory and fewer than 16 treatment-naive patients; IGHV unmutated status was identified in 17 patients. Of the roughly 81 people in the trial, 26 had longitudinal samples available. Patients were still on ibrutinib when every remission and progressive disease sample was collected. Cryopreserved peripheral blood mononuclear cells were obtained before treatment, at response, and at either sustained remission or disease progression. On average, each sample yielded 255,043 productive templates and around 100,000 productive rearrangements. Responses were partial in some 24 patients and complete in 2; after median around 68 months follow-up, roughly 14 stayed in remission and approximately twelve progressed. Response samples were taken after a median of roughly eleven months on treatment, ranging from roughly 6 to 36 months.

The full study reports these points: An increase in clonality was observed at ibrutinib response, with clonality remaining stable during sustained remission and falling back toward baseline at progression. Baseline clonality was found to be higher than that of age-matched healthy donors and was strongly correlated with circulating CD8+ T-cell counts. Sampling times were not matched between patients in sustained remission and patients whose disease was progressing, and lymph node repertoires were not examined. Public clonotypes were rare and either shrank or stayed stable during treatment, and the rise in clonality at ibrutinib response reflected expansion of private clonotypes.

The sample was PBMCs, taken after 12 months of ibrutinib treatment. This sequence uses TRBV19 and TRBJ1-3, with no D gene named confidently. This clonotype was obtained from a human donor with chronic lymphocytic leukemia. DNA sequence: TGTGCCAGCGAAACAGTCAACTCTGGAAACACCATATATTTT. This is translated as CASETVNSGNTIYF.